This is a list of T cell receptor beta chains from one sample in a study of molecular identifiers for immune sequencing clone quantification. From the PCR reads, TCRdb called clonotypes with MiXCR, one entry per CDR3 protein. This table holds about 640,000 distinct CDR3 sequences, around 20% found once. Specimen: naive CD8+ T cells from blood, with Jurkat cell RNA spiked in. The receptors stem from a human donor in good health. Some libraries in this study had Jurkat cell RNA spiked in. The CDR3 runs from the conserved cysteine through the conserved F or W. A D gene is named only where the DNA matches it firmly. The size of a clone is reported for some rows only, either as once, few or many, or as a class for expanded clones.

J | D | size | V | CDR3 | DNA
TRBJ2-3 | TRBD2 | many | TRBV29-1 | CSVDSSGKFTDTQYF | TGCAGCGTTGATTCTAGCGGGAAATTCACAGATACGCAGTATTTT
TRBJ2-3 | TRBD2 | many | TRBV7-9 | CASSFGLAGGLHTQYF | TGTGCCAGCAGCTTCGGACTAGCGGGGGGGCTGCATACGCAGTATTTT
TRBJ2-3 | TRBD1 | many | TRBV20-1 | CSAREGTGGTDTQYF | TGCAGTGCTAGAGAAGGGACAGGGGGCACAGATACGCAGTATTTT
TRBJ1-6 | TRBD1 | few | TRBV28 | CASSSPTGTPYNSPLHF | TGTGCCAGCAGTTCCCCGACAGGGACCCCCTATAATTCACCCCTCCACTTT
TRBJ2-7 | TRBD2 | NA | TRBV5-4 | CASSLGGLAGWNEQYF | TGTGCCAGCAGCTTGGGGGGACTAGCGGGATGGAACGAGCAGTACTTC
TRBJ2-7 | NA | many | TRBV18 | CASSPGNHNEQYF | TGTGCCAGCTCACCGGGGAACCATAACGAGCAGTACTTC
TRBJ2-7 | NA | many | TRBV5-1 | CASSSDAAGAYEQYF | TGCGCCAGCAGCTCGGACGCCGCGGGGGCGTACGAGCAGTACTTC
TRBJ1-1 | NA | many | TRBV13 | CASSSQTEAFF | TGTGCCAGCAGCTCTCAAACTGAAGCTTTCTTT
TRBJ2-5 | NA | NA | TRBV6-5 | CASSGDGEETQYF | TGTGCCAGCTCGGGGGACGGAGAAGAGACCCAGTACTTC
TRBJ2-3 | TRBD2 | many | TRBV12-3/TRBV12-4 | CASSSAAGGVDTQYF | TGTGCCAGCAGTTCCGCGGCGGGGGGGGTAGATACGCAGTATTTT
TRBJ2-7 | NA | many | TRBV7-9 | CASSEILDKAQYF | TGTGCCAGCAGCGAGATCCTGGACAAGGCGCAGTACTTC
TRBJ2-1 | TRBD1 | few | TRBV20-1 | CSRVTGVAMSSYNEQFF | TGCAGTCGAGTCACAGGGGTAGCGATGAGCTCCTACAATGAGCAGTTCTTC
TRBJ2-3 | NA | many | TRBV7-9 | CASRSIGDTQYF | TGTGCCAGCAGATCCATAGGAGATACGCAGTATTTT
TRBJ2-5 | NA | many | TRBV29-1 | CSVEVGAKETQYF | TGCAGCGTTGAAGTAGGGGCAAAAGAGACCCAGTACTTC
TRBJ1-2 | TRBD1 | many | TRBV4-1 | CASSHETGPYGYTF | TGCGCCAGCAGCCACGAGACAGGGCCCTATGGCTACACCTTC
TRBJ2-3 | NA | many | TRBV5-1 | CASSLIWGTDTQYF | TGCGCCAGCAGCTTGATATGGGGCACAGATACGCAGTATTTT
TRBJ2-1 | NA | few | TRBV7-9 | CASSPAGDEQFF | TGTGCCAGCAGCCCAGCAGGGGATGAGCAGTTCTTC
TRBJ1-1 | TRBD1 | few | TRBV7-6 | CASSRLVQDRAEAFF | TGTGCCAGCAGCCGACTCGTACAGGACAGGGCTGAAGCTTTCTTT
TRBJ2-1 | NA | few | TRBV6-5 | CASIRGSEQFF | TGTGCCAGCATACGGGGGAGTGAGCAGTTCTTC
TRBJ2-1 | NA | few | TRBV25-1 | CASSEPRGDEQFF | TGTGCCAGCAGTGAACCAAGGGGCGATGAGCAGTTCTTC
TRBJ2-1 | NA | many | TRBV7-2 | CASSLGFSKYNEQFF | TGTGCCAGCAGCTTAGGTTTCAGCAAATACAATGAGCAGTTCTTC
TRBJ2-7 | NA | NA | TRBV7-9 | CASSMARVSYEQYF | TGTGCCAGCAGCATGGCCCGGGTGAGCTACGAGCAGTACTTC
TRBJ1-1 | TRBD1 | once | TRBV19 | CASRAGGMATEAFF | TGTGCCAGTAGGGCAGGGGGCATGGCCACTGAAGCTTTCTTT
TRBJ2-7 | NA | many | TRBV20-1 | CSARATGTSEGEQYF | TGCAGTGCTAGAGCCACCGGGACTTCAGAGGGGGAGCAGTACTTC
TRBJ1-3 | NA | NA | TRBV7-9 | CASIGAGGSGNTIYF | TGTGCCAGCATCGGAGCCGGGGGCTCTGGAAACACCATATATTTT
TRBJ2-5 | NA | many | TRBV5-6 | CASSFSGREYF | TGTGCCAGCAGCTTTTCAGGGCGCGAGTACTTC
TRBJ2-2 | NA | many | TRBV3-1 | CASSQVALNTGELFF | TGTGCCAGCAGCCAAGTAGCGCTAAACACCGGGGAGCTGTTTTTT
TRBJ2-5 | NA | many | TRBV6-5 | CASSYSIGTQETQYF | TGTGCCAGCAGTTACTCCATCGGCACACAAGAGACCCAGTACTTC
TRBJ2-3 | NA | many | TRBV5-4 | CASSLYLSADTQYF | TGTGCCAGCAGCTTGTATCTGAGCGCAGATACGCAGTATTTT
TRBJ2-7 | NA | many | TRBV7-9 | CASSFAGRPYEQYF | TGTGCCAGCAGCTTCGCGGGACGCCCCTACGAGCAGTACTTC
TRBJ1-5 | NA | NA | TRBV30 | CAWSGGVTMSQPQHF | TGTGCCTGGAGTGGAGGCGTTACAATGAGTCAGCCCCAGCATTTT
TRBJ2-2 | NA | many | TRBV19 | CASSPGHYTGELFF | TGTGCCAGTAGCCCGGGACACTACACCGGGGAGCTGTTTTTT
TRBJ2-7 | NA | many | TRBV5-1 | CASSLLPETYEQYF | TGCGCCAGCAGCTTGCTTCCAGAGACCTACGAGCAGTACTTC
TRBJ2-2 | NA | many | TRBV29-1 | CSGTGAYTGELFF | TGCAGCGGAACCGGCGCCTACACCGGGGAGCTGTTTTTT
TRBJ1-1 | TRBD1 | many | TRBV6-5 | CASSYGQGVTEAFF | TGTGCCAGCAGTTACGGACAGGGGGTCACTGAAGCTTTCTTT
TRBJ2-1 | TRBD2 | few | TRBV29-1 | CSVVSAGGGDEQFF | TGCAGCGTTGTATCCGCGGGAGGGGGGGATGAGCAGTTCTTC
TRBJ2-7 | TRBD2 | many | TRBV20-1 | CSARDLGSGAYEQYF | TGCAGTGCTAGAGATCTTGGTAGCGGGGCCTACGAGCAGTACTTC
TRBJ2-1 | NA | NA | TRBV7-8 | CASSLVQGTYNEQFF | TGTGCCAGCAGCTTGGTCCAGGGGACCTACAATGAGCAGTTCTTC
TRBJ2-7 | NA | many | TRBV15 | CATSTTEAGYEQYF | TGTGCCACCAGCACCACGGAGGCAGGGTACGAGCAGTACTTC
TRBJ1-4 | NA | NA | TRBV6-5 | CASRGSGVGEKLFF | TGTGCCAGCAGGGGAAGCGGGGTCGGTGAAAAACTGTTTTTT
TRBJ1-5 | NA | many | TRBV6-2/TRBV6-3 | CASSYGPSNQPQHF | TGTGCCAGCAGTTACGGTCCTAGCAATCAGCCCCAGCATTTT
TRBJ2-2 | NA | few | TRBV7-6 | CASSPLQGGNTGELFF | TGTGCCAGCAGCCCCCTGCAGGGGGGCAACACCGGGGAGCTGTTTTTT
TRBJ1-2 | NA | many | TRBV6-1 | CASSGTTKWGYGYTF | TGTGCCAGCAGTGGAACAACCAAATGGGGCTATGGCTACACCTTC
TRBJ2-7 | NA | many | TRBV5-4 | CASSLAGGGENEQYF | TGTGCCAGCAGCTTGGCCGGAGGCGGTGAGAACGAGCAGTACTTC
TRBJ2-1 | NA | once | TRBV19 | CASSIGPWSEQFF | TGTGCCAGTAGTATAGGGCCATGGAGTGAGCAGTTCTTC
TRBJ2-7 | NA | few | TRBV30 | CAWSARGEQYF | TGTGCCTGGAGTGCCAGGGGAGAGCAGTACTTC
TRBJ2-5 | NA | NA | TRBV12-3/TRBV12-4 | CASSFLGEAQYF | TGTGCCAGCAGTTTTTTGGGAGAGGCCCAGTACTTC
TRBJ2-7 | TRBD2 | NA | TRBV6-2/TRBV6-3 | CASRKVGTSEYYEQYF | TGTGCCAGCAGAAAAGTTGGGACTAGCGAGTACTACGAGCAGTACTTC
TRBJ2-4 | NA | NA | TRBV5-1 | CASSLSLEGGLEGNIQYF | TGCGCCAGCAGCTTGAGCCTGGAGGGGGGGCTAGAGGGTAACATTCAGTACTTC
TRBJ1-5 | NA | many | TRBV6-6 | CASSYSISGLGNQPQHF | TGTGCCAGCAGTTACTCGATATCTGGGCTTGGCAATCAGCCCCAGCATTTT
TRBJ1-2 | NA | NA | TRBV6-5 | CASSSGGGWPGYTF | TGTGCCAGCAGTTCCGGGGGGGGGTGGCCTGGCTACACCTTC
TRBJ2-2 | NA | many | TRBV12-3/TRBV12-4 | CASTLPTGELFF | TGTGCCAGCACCCTCCCAACCGGGGAGCTGTTTTTT
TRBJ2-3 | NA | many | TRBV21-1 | CASSKVGRGDSTDTQYF | TGTGCCAGCAGCAAAGTTGGAAGGGGGGATAGCACAGATACGCAGTATTTT
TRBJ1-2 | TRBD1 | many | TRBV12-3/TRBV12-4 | CASSFEALGGGRNYGYTF | TGTGCCAGCAGTTTCGAGGCCCTAGGGGGCGGAAGGAACTATGGCTACACCTTC
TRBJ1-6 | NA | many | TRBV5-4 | CASSPYLNSPLHF | TGTGCCAGCAGCCCGTATTTGAATTCACCCCTCCACTTT
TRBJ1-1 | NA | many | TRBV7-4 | CASSLAGPEAFF | TGTGCCAGCAGCTTAGCAGGGCCAGAAGCTTTCTTT
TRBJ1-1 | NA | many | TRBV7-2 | CASSFRSTEAFF | TGTGCCAGCAGCTTCCGCAGCACTGAAGCTTTCTTT
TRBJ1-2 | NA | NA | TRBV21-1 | CASSKSTGGATGYAF | TGTGCCAGCAGCAAATCGACAGGGGGCGCGACTGGCTACGCCTTC
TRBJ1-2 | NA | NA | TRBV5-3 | CASSPDPPFYGYTF | TGTGCCAGCAGCCCGGACCCACCCTTCTATGGCTACACCTTC
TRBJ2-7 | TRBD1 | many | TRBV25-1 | CASSDPPGQGTEQYF | TGTGCCAGCAGTGACCCACCGGGACAGGGGACCGAGCAGTACTTC